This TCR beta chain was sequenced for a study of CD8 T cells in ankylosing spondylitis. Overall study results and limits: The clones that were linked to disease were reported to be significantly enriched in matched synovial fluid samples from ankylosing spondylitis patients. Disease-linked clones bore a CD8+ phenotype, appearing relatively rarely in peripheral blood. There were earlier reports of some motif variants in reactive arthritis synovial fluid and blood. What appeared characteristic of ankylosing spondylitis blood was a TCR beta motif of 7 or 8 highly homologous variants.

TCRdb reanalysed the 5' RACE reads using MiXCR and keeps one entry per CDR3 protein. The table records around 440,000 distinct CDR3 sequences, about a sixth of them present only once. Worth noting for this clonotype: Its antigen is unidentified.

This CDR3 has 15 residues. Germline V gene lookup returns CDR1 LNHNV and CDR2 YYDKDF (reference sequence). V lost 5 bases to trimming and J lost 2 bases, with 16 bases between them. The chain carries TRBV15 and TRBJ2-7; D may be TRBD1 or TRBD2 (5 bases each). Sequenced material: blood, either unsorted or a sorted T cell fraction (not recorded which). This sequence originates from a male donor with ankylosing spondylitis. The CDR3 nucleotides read TGTGCCACCAGCTTCGGCTGGGGACCTACCTACGAGCAGTACTTC. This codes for CATSFGWGPTYEQYF.